This entry lists 2 T cell receptor beta chains sequenced from one sample in a study of blood T cell repertoires in COVID-19. Sequencing was performed with immunoSEQ multiplex PCR; in TCRdb, only in-frame clones are kept and a portion is missing. This sample has roughly 190,000 clones, with approximately 86% found just once. The sample comprised PBMCs or T cells enriched from blood (not recorded which). The receptors stem from a woman aged 40 to 50 in a cohort exposed to, infected with or recovered from COVID-19 (not recorded which).

The chain is built from TRBV28 and TRBJ2-7; 12 bases are a match to TRBD1. The CDR3 runs 16 residues. Germline values: CDR1 MDHEN, CDR2 SYDVKM. V was pared by 3 bases and J by 7 bases, with 10 bases of the junction left unmatched. CDR3 DNA sequence: TGTGCCAGCAGTTTCCCTCGGGACAGGGGGCGCGATGAGCAGTACTTC. Protein: CASSFPRDRGRDEQYF.

V usage is TRBV28 and J usage is TRBJ1-1; possible D gene TRBD1, 5 bases. CDR3 size: 15 residues. Germline V lookup: CDR1 MDHEN, CDR2 SYDVKM. V was clipped by 2 bases and J by 5 bases, with 15 bases between them. The CDR3 spells CASSLAGLRGTEAFF. The CDR3 DNA sequence: TGTGCCAGCAGTTTAGCAGGGCTTCGGGGGACTGAAGCTTTCTTT. The entire variable domain, with the rest obtained from reference TRBV28 and TRBJ1-1, is as follows: DVKVTQSSRYLVKRTGEKVFLECVQDMDHENMFWYRQDPGLGLRLIYFSYDVKMKEKGDIPEGYSVSREKKERFSLILESASTNQTSMYLCASSLAGLRGTEAFFGQGTRLTVV.